The 5 T cell receptor beta chains listed next were all sequenced from one sample in a study of cytomegalovirus exposure and HLA in healthy donors. PCR amplification relied on 60 Vbeta primers (plus 13 Jbeta primers). The data were produced by immunoSEQ multiplex PCR, yet TCRdb's version contains in-frame clones alone and is incomplete. The sample has more than 150,000 clones, 65% to 90% seen once. Sequencing input: PBMCs. Every receptor here comes from a woman between 45 and 65 years old in good health and CMV-seropositive.

V gene TRBV5-4 combines with J gene TRBJ1-2; D perhaps matches TRBD1 (5 bases). Germline loops: CDR1 SGHNT, CDR2 YYREEE (reference sequence). V was pared by 2 bases and J by 8 bases, with 10 bases between. This CDR3 region has 12 residues. Here the CDR3 DNA reads TGTGCCAGCAGCTTCCAGGGAGGGGGCTACACCTTC. It is translated as CASSFQGGGYTF.

This clone occurred a few times. The V gene is TRBV15, the J gene TRBJ1-4; 7 nucleotides match TRBD1. Germline V CDR1 and CDR2: LNHNV, YYDKDF (reference sequence). V trimming: 1 base; J trimming: 5 bases; junction bases outside the gene matches: 7. CDR3 length: 16 amino acids. As DNA, the CDR3 is TGTGCCACCAGCAGAGGCACCGGGACAGAGAATGAAAAACTGTTTTTT. It yields the protein CATSRGTGTENEKLFF.

The chain uses TRBV19 and TRBJ1-2; 7 bases are shared with TRBD1. CDR3 length equals 15 residues. Germline-derived CDR1 and CDR2 are LNHDA and SQIVND (reference sequence). V lost 4 bases and J lost 0; bases outside the gene matches: 5. Here the CDR3 reads CASSTRTGANYGYTF. The CDR3 bases are TGTGCCAGTAGTACAAGGACAGGAGCTAACTATGGCTACACCTTC.

The table lists this clone with a few counts. The genes are TRBV12-5 and TRBJ2-7; 8 nucleotides match TRBD2. The CDR3 length is 16 residues. Germline-derived CDR1 and CDR2 are LGHNT and FRNRAP. The V segment lost 0 bases and the J segment 2 bases; nucleotides outside the gene matches: 6. CDR3 DNA: TGTGCTAGTGGTTTGGTAGGGCGGGGGGCCCCCTACGAGCAGTACTTC. It translates to CASGLVGRGAPYEQYF.

The rearrangement uses TRBV2 and TRBJ2-1; 8 nucleotides line up with TRBD2. The CDR3 consists of 15 residues. CDR1 SNHLY and CDR2 FYNNEI come from the germline V gene. Unmatched junction bases numbered 13, after V lost 6 bases and J lost 9 bases. The CDR3 bases are TGTGCCAGCAGCGCGGGACTAGTAGGAGCTGGTGAGCAGTTCTTC. Its translation: CASSAGLVGAGEQFF.